Here is one T cell receptor beta chain with its context. Its antigen is undetermined. The sample originates from a study of beta chain features in type 1 diabetes. The whole isolated RNA underwent reverse transcription, so sequencing captured expressed TCRB transcripts. The average output of naive, central memory and regulatory T cell samples was several million reads. Only in-frame clones appear in the TCRdb table, and some are missing; sequencing was by immunoSEQ multiplex PCR. Among fewer than 550,000 clones listed, 10% to 12% were seen once. Whole-study results and caveats: A cDNA-based sequencing approach could over-represent cells with high TCR expression.

Germline assignment: CDR1 SGHTA and CDR2 FQGNSA. The CDR3 totals 14 residues. The V end lost 1 base, the J end lost 3 bases, and 6 bases lay between the germline ends. This rearrangement joins TRBV7-2 to TRBJ2-2; D call uncertain. The sequence derives from a woman in her late teens or twenties in good health. The sample was naive CD4+ T cells from blood. CDR3 bases: TGTGCCAGCAGCTTAGGGCAGTACACCGGGGAGCTGTTTTTT. It is translated as CASSLGQYTGELFF.